Reported below is one T cell receptor beta chain. Amplification used 60 Vbeta primers and 13 Jbeta primers. Libraries were prepared by immunoSEQ multiplex PCR; TCRdb keeps only in-frame clonotypes and omits some of them. The sample consists of 90,000 to 150,000 clones, about 73% of them appearing once. The data stem from a study of cytomegalovirus exposure and HLA in healthy donors. The CDR3 runs to 14 residues. Sequenced: PBMCs. The gene calls are TRBV21-1 and TRBJ2-2; the table assigns TRBD1, which was not confirmed against the DNA. TRBV21-1 is listed as a pseudogene. The sequence was obtained from a woman aged 25 to 39 in good health and CMV-seropositive. CDR3 residues: CASSPWDSTGELFF. The CDR3, as DNA: TGTGCCAGCAGCCCCTGGGACAGCACCGGGGAGCTGTTTTTT.